These 5 T cell receptor beta chains came from one sample sequenced in a study of T cell responses to AZD1222 COVID-19 vaccine. The protocol was immunoSEQ multiplex PCR, while the TCRdb copy is restricted to in-frame clones and leaves out a portion. The sample has around 150,000 clones; approximately 87% are singletons. The sequencing here drew on peripheral blood, taken 28 days after the second AZD1222 dose. These receptors were collected from an adult who received the AZD1222 COVID-19 vaccine.

V is TRBV18 and J is TRBJ2-3; no definite D call. V was cut by 6 bases and J by 4 bases, with 5 bases left in between. The germline gives CDR1 KGHSH, CDR2 LQKENI. CDR3 size: 11 residues. CDR3 DNA: TGTGCCAGCTCGGCCGCAGATACGCAGTATTTT. This sequence encodes CASSAADTQYF.

The V call is TRBV27, the J call TRBJ2-2; 8 bases fit TRBD2. Germline-derived CDR1 and CDR2 are MNHEY and SMNVEV (reference sequence). The V gene end was trimmed by 5 bases and the J gene end by 9 bases; junction bases not matched to a gene: 14. This CDR3 is built from 16 residues. DNA for the CDR3: TGTGCCAGCAGTCCTGTGCGCGGGGGGTCCTTCCGGGAGCTGTTTTTT. Translating gives CASSPVRGGSFRELFF.

This chain links TRBV7-2 with TRBJ2-2; possible D gene TRBD2, 5 bases. The CDR3 runs to 14 residues. Trimming stripped 5 bases from V and 5 bases from J, with 12 bases between. The germline V gene has CDR1 SGHTA and CDR2 FQGNSA. CDR3 bases: TGTGCCAGCAGCGCCCTACCGGGGACCGGGGAGCTGTTTTTT. It is translated as CASSALPGTGELFF.

The sample holds one count of this clone. The rearrangement links TRBV6-5 to TRBJ1-2; 7 positions agree with TRBD1. After removal of 6 bases from V and 7 bases from J, the junction contained 14 bases not matched to a gene. Germline loops: CDR1 MNHEY, CDR2 SVGAGI. The CDR3 sequence is 15 residues long. Here the CDR3 reads CASSSWEGAASGYTF. The CDR3 coding sequence is TGTGCCAGCAGCTCTTGGGAGGGGGCGGCATCTGGCTACACCTTC.

V is TRBV27 and J is TRBJ2-1; a weak D match, TRBD1 (6 bases). The CDR3 is 15 amino acids. From germline, CDR1 is MNHEY and CDR2 SMNVEV (reference sequence). Between the trimmed V and J ends, which lost 3 bases and 1 base, there was a span of 10 bases. The CDR3, as DNA: TGTGCCAGCAGTTTGAGGGGGTCATCCTACAATGAGCAGTTCTTC. It yields the protein CASSLRGSSYNEQFF.